The 18 T cell receptor beta chains reported below all come from one sample, sequenced in a study of T cells in Graves' hyperthyroidism and ophthalmopathy. Amplification targeted TCR beta CDR3 regions from RNA transcripts. The HTBI primer set drove a first-round RT-PCR of the TCR CDR3. TCRdb itself ran the multiplex PCR reads through MiXCR, one entry per CDR3 protein. The table shows 300,000 to 400,000 distinct CDR3 sequences, with over 15% occurring only once. Sequencing was done on a sample of blood. The source is a woman between 45 and 60 years old with Graves' hyperthyroidism.

This clonotype was counted only a few times. This chain links TRBV2 with TRBJ2-2; weak D call: TRBD1 (5 bases). The CDR3 is 14 amino acids. The V gene lost 3 bases and the J gene lost 8 bases, with 13 bases spanning the gap. CDR1 is SNHLY, CDR2 FYNNEI, per germline. This CDR3 reads CASSDWGRAGELFF. The CDR3 bases are TGTGCCAGCAGTGATTGGGGCAGGGCAGGGGAGCTGTTTTTT.

This clonotype was recorded at least ten times. The chain uses TRBV30 and TRBJ2-7; 9 bases fit TRBD1. Per the germline V gene, CDR1 is GTSNPN and CDR2 is SVGIG (reference sequence). This CDR3 is 13 amino acids long. J lost 6 bases, V lost 0 bases, and 3 bases had no gene match. The CDR3 loop is CAWSVTGGSEQYV. CDR3 coding DNA: TGTGCCTGGAGTGTAACAGGGGGCAGCGAGCAGTACGTC.

At least ten counts were recorded for this clonotype. The gene calls are TRBV7-9 and TRBJ2-7; possible D gene TRBD1, 5 bases. The V gene's germline CDR1 is SEHNR and CDR2 FQNEAQ (reference sequence). Trimming cost V 4 bases and J 3 bases, with 7 bases left between them. The CDR3 totals 12 residues. CDR3 nucleotides: TGTGCCAGCAGCTCGCAGGGCTACGAGCAGTACTTC. It codes for CASSSQGYEQYF.

Ten or more counts support this clonotype. V and J are TRBV7-3 and TRBJ2-5, with 12 bases matching TRBD2. Germline V gives CDR1 SGHTA, CDR2 FQGTGA. After removal of 5 bases from V and 0 bases from J, the junction contained 1 base not matched to a gene. This CDR3 is 15 amino acids long. CDR3 in amino acids: CASSRTSGDQETQYF. Written as DNA, the CDR3 is TGTGCCAGCAGCCGGACTAGCGGGGACCAAGAGACCCAGTACTTC.

This clonotype was detected a few times. The chain joins TRBV6-9 to TRBJ2-1; 7 bases match TRBD2. J gave up 7 bases and V 2 bases, and 5 bases lay outside the gene matches. The CDR3 sequence is 14 residues long. Per the germline V gene, CDR1 is MNHGY and CDR2 is SVAAGI. The CDR3 DNA reads TGTGCCAGCAGTTATAGCGGGACCGTTAATGAGCAGTTCTTC. Amino acids: CASSYSGTVNEQFF.

This clonotype has just one count. The chain carries TRBV4-1 and TRBJ1-3; D unclear. The CDR3 contains 17 residues. V was shortened by 0 bases and J by 0 bases, with 12 bases between the two germline ends. Germline V CDR1 and CDR2: MGHRA, YSYEKL. In DNA form, the CDR3 reads TGCGCCAGCAGCCAAGAATTGTGGCAGAACTCTGGAAACACCATATATTTT. Protein product: CASSQELWQNSGNTIYF.

This clonotype has more than one count but fewer than ten. The chain carries TRBV30 and TRBJ1-5, with D hard to call. V dropped 3 bases and J dropped 4 bases, with 10 bases sitting between them. CDR3 length: 13 residues. Germline V gene sequence: CDR1 GTSNPN, CDR2 SVGIG (reference sequence). CDR3 region: CAWRRSPNQPQHF. The CDR3 DNA follows: TGTGCCTGGAGAAGGTCCCCGAATCAGCCCCAGCATTTT.

The chain is built from TRBV30 and TRBJ2-6, with D tentatively TRBD2 (5 bases). Germline V gene data show CDR1 as GTSNPN and CDR2 as SVGIG (reference sequence). The CDR3 is made up of 14 amino acids. Trimming left V 4 bases short and J 1 base short, with 8 bases between. DNA for the CDR3: TGTGCCTGGAACGGGGAGTCTGGGGCCAACGTCCTGACTTTC. This sequence encodes CAWNGESGANVLTF.

This sequence joins TRBV3-1 and TRBJ2-1, with D uncertain. This CDR3 is built from 14 residues. CDR1 is LGHDT and CDR2 is YNNKEL in the germline V gene (reference sequence). Trimming removed 0 bases at V and 10 bases at J, with 13 bases between. As DNA, the CDR3 is TGTGCCAGCAGCCAAGAAAGGTCCAATCGGGAGCAGTTCTTC. Residues: CASSQERSNREQFF.

In its sample, this clonotype was seen once. The chain is built from TRBV19 and TRBJ1-4; 7 bases agree with TRBD1. Looked up from germline, CDR1 is LNHDA and CDR2 is SQIVND (reference sequence). The CDR3 contains 15 residues. Trimming took 7 bases from V and 3 from J; bases not matched to a gene: 8. The CDR3 nucleotides are TGTGCCAGTAATATCCGGGACAGCTCTAATGAAAAACTGTTTTTT. This gives the protein CASNIRDSSNEKLFF.

This clonotype was found many times. The chain has TRBV7-6 and TRBJ2-3; 7 nucleotides align to TRBD1. Germline CDR1 SGHVS, CDR2 FNYEAQ. V lost 3 bases and J lost 4; bases outside the gene matches: 7. This CDR3 contains 15 residues. CDR3 sequence reads: CASSLRGLRADTQYF. CDR3 bases: TGTGCCAGCAGCTTGAGGGGGCTTCGCGCAGATACGCAGTATTTT.

J is TRBJ1-1 and V is TRBV29-1; 10 nucleotides align to TRBD1. In germline, CDR1 is SQVTM, CDR2 ANQGSEA. V gave up 5 bases and J gave up 4 bases; unmatched junction bases: 7. The CDR3 spans 14 residues. DNA for the CDR3: TGCAGCGTTCGAACCTGGGACAGGGGCACTGAAGCTTTCTTT. It yields the protein CSVRTWDRGTEAFF.

This clonotype was counted ten times or more. The chain recombines TRBV7-8 with TRBJ2-3; D is possibly TRBD2 (7 bases). V was pared by 1 base and J by 2 bases, with 10 bases between. CDR3 length: 15 residues. The germline CDR1 and CDR2 sequences are SGHVS and FQNEAQ. This CDR3 is CASSLDGGLTDTQYF. The CDR3 DNA is TGTGCCAGCAGCTTAGACGGGGGGCTCACAGATACGCAGTATTTT.

Many counts were recorded for this clonotype. The chain has TRBV13 and TRBJ2-2; no clear D. From germline, CDR1 is PRHDT and CDR2 FYEKMQ (reference sequence). Between the trimmed V and J ends, which lost 5 bases and 5 bases, there was a span of 6 bases. CDR3 length: 12 residues. The CDR3 spells CASSTVTGELFF. CDR3 in DNA: TGTGCCAGCAGCACCGTTACCGGGGAGCTGTTTTTT. The complete variable domain, with remaining parts taken from reference TRBV13 and TRBJ2-2, reads AAGVIQSPRHLIKEKRETATLKCYPIPRHDTVYWYQQGPGQDPQFLISFYEKMQSDKGSIPDRFSAQQFSDYHSELNMSSLELGDSALYFCASSTVTGELFFGEGSRLTVL.

There are a few counts of this clonotype. The V and J genes are TRBV20-1 and TRBJ2-5; 8 positions agree with TRBD2. The CDR3 covers 16 residues. Germline V gene lookup returns CDR1 DFQATT and CDR2 SNEGSKA (reference sequence). The V gene end was trimmed by 3 bases and the J gene end by 1 base; junction bases not matched to a gene: 10. CDR3 in amino acids: CSASPTAGGLQETQYF. The DNA of the CDR3 is TGCAGTGCTAGTCCTACCGCGGGAGGCCTCCAAGAGACCCAGTACTTC.

This clonotype was seen many times. The rearrangement joins TRBV28 to TRBJ2-2; D remains ambiguous. V was pared by 7 bases and J by 4 bases, with 16 bases between. This CDR3 is 15 amino acids long. CDR1 and CDR2 from the germline V gene are MDHEN and SYDVKM. The CDR3, as DNA: TGTGCCAGCAAGAGTGCCTCGGCCGGCACCGGGGAGCTGTTTTTT. The encoded protein is CASKSASAGTGELFF.

This clonotype was seen a handful of times. The chain links TRBV2 to TRBJ1-2; D unclear. Trimming shortened V by 7 bases and J by 0 bases, and 9 bases separated the two germline ends. The germline CDR1 and CDR2 sequences are SNHLY and FYNNEI. CDR3 size: 13 residues. The CDR3 is CASTQDTNYGYTF. The CDR3 DNA reads as TGTGCCAGCACGCAGGATACTAACTATGGCTACACCTTC. Supplemented by reference TRBV2 and TRBJ1-2, the full variable domain reads EPEVTQTPSHQVTQMGQEVILRCVPISNHLYFYWYRQILGQKVEFLVSFYNNEISEKSEIFDDQFSVERPDGSNFTLKIRSTKLEDSAMYFCASTQDTNYGYTFGSGTRLTVV.

This rearrangement joins TRBV11-3 to TRBJ2-4; D might be TRBD1 (7 bases). The CDR3 sequence is 18 residues long. Germline loops: CDR1 SGHNT, CDR2 YENEEA. The V end was cut by 5 bases, the J end by 2 bases, with 22 bases between. The DNA for the CDR3 is TGTGCCAGCAGCCCCGGGTCAGGGGGGCCCTTTACCAAAAACATTCAGTACTTC. The encoded protein is CASSPGSGGPFTKNIQYF.